This T cell receptor (beta chain) was obtained from a study of shared clonotypes between healthy human individuals. The CDR3 sequence is 15 residues long. CDR1 and CDR2 (germline): ENHRY, SYGVKD. After removal of 5 bases from V and 1 base from J, the junction contained 7 bases not matched to a gene. Libraries were prepared by immunoSEQ multiplex PCR; TCRdb keeps only in-frame clonotypes and omits some of them. The sample carries about 1 million clones, approximately 76% recorded once. J is TRBJ2-5 and V is TRBV10-3, with 7 bases matching TRBD1. The clonotype originates from a man younger than 30 in good health. Sequences were obtained from memory CD4+ T cells sorted from blood. Subset specified: CD45RA-negative fraction. CDR3 amino acids: CAISKGTVTQETQYF. CDR3 coding DNA: TGTGCCATCAGTAAAGGGACAGTTACCCAAGAGACCCAGTACTTC.